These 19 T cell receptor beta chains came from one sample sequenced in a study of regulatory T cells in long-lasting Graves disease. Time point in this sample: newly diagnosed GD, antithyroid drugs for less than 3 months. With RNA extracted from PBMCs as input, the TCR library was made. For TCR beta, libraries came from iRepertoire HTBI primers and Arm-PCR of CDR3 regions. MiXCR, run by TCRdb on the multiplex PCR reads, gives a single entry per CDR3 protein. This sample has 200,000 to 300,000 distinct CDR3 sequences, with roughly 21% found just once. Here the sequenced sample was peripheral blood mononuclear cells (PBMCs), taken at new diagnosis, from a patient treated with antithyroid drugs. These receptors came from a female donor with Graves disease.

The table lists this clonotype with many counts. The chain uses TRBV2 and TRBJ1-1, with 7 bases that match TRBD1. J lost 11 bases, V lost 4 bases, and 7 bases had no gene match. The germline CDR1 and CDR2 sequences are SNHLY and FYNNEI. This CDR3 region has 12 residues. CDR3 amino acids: CASSGTGPGAFF. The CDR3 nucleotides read TGTGCCAGCAGTGGGACAGGACCGGGGGCTTTCTTT.

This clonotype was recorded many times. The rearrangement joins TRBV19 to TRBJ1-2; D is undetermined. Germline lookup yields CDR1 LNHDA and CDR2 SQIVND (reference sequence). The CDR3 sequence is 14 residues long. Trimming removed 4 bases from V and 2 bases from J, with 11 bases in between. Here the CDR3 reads CASSTAPENYGYTF. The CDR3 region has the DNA TGTGCCAGTAGTACCGCTCCAGAGAACTATGGCTACACCTTC.

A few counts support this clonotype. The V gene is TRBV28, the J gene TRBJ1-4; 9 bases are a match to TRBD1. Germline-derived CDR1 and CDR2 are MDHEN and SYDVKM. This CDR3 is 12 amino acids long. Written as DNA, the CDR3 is TGTGCTACCGGGACAGGGAACGAAAAACTGTTTTTT. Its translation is CATGTGNEKLFF. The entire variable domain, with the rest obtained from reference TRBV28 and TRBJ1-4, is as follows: DVKVTQSSRYLVKRTGEKVFLECVQDMDHENMFWYRQDPGLGLRLIYFSYDVKMKEKGDIPEGYSVSREKKERFSLILESASTNQTSMYLCATGTGNEKLFFGSGTQLSVL.

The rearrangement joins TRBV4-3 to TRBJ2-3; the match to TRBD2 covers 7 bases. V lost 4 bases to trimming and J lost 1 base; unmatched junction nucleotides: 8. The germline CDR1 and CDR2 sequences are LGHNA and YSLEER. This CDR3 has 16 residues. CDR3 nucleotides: TGCGCCAGCAGCCCTAGGAAGGCGGGGGGCACAGATACGCAGTATTTT. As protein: CASSPRKAGGTDTQYF.

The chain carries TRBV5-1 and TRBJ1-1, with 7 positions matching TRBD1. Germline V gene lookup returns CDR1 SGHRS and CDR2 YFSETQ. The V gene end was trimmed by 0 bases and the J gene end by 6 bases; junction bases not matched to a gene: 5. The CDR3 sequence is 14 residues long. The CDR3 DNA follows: TGCGCCAGCAGCTTGGAAGGGGGCTGGGCTGAAGCTTTCTTT. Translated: CASSLEGGWAEAFF.

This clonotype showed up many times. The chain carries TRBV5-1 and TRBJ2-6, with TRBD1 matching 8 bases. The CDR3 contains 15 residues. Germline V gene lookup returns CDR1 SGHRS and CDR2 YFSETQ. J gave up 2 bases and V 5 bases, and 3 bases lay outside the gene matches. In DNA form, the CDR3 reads TGCGCCAGCAGTCGGACAGGGACTGGGGCCAACGTCCTGACTTTC. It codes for CASSRTGTGANVLTF.

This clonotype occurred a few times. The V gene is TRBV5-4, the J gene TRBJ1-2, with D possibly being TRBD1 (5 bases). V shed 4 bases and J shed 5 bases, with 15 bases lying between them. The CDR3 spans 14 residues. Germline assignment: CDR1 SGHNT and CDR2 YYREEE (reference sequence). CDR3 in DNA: TGTGCCAGCAGCGCCCAGGGTTTACGGTATGGCTACACCTTC. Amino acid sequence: CASSAQGLRYGYTF.

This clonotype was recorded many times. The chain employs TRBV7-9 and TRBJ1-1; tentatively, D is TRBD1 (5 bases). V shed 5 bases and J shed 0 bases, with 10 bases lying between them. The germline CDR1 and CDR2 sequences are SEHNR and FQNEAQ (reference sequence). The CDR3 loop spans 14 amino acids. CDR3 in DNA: TGTGCCAGCAGCAAACAGGAAATGAACACTGAAGCTTTCTTT. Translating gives CASSKQEMNTEAFF.

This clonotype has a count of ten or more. CDR3 coding DNA: TGTGCCAGCAGCTTAGGTTGGTGGTACGAGCAGTACTTC. Its protein is CASSLGWWYEQYF. This rearrangement joins TRBV7-2 to TRBJ2-7; D gene uncertain. This CDR3 region has 13 residues. In germline, CDR1 is SGHTA, CDR2 FQGNSA. V lost 1 base and J lost 4, with 8 bases in between.

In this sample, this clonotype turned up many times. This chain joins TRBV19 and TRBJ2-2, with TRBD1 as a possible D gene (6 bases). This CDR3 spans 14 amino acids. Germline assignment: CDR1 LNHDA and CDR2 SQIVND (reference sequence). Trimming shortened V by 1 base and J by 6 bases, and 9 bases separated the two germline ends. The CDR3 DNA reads TGTGCCAGTAGTATAGCACAGGGAGCCGGGGAGCTGTTTTTT. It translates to CASSIAQGAGELFF.

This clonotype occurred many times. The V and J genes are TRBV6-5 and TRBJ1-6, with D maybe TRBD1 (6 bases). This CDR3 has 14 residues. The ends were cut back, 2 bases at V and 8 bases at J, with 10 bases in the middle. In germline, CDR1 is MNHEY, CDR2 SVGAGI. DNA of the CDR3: TGTGCCAGCAGTTACGGAGGGGGAGATTCACCCCTCCACTTT. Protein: CASSYGGGDSPLHF.

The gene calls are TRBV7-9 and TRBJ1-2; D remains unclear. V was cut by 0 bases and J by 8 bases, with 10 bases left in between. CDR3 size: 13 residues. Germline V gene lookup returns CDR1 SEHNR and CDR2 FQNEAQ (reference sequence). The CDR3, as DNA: TGTGCCAGCAGCTTAGCCCCGCCTAGCGGCTACACCTTC. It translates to CASSLAPPSGYTF.

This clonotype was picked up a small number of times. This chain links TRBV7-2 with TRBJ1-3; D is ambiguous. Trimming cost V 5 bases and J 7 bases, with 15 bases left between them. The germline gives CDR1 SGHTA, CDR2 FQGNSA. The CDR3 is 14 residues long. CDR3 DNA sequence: TGTGCCAGCAGCCCTTTTGGCTCGGAGAACACCATATATTTT. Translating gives CASSPFGSENTIYF.

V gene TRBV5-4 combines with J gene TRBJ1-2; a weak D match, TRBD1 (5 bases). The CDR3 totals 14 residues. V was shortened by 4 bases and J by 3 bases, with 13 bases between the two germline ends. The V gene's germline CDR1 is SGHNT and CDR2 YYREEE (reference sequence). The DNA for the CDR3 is TGTGCCAGCAGCACTTCAGCAGGGCACTATGGCTACACCTTC. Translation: CASSTSAGHYGYTF.

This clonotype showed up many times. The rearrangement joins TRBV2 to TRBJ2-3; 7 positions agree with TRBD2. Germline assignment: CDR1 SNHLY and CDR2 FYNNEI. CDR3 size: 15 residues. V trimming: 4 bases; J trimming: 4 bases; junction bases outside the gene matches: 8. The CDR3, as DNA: TGTGCCAGCAGTGTGCGGGGGAGTGGGCCAGATACGCAGTATTTT. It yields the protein CASSVRGSGPDTQYF.

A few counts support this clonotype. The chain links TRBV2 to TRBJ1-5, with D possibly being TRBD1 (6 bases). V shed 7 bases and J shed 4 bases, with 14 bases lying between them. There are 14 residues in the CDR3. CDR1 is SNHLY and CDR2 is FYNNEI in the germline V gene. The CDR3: CASTLGGANQPQHF. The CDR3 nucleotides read TGTGCCAGCACCTTGGGGGGGGCTAATCAGCCCCAGCATTTT.

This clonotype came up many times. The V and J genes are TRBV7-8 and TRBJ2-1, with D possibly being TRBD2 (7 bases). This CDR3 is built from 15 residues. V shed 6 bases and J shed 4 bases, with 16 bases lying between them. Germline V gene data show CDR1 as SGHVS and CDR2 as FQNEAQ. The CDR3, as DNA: TGTGCCAGCAGTCCGACGGGGGGCACGTACAATGAGCAGTTCTTC. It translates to CASSPTGGTYNEQFF.

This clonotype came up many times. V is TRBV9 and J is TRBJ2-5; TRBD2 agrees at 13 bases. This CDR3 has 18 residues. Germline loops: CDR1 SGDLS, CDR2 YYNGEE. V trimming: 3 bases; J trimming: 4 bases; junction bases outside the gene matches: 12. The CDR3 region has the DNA TGTGCCAGCAGCGAGGGACTAGCGGGATCTCTCCTTCGAGAGACCCAGTACTTC. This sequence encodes CASSEGLAGSLLRETQYF.

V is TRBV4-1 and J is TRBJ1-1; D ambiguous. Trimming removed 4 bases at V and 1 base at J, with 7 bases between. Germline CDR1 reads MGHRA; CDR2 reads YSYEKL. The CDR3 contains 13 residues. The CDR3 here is CASSPRENTEAFF. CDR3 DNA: TGCGCCAGCAGCCCCCGGGAGAACACTGAAGCTTTCTTT.